This record covers a single T cell receptor (beta chain). The CDR3 has 15 amino acids. V was pared by 4 bases and J by 3 bases, with 4 bases of the junction left unmatched. Germline CDR1 reads SGHTA; CDR2 reads FQGTGA. The data are from a study of blood T cell repertoires in COVID-19. The overall study: PBMCs, B-cell-depleted T cells, or T cells were the source of the cDNA or gDNA that made up the material.

Data came from immunoSEQ multiplex PCR; TCRdb stores just in-frame clones and leaves some out. The sample lists 250,000 to 300,000 clones; 85% to 90% were seen once. The sequence derives from a woman between 50 and 59 years old with COVID-19, enrolled during active disease. V gene TRBV7-3 combines with J gene TRBJ2-1; TRBD2 agrees at 9 bases. Source material: peripheral blood. This CDR3 reads CASSSLAGNYNEQFF. In DNA form, the CDR3 reads TGTGCCAGCAGCTCCCTAGCGGGAAACTACAATGAGCAGTTCTTC.